One and the same sample provided the 26 T cell receptor beta chains below, sequenced in a study of metastatic and nonmetastatic thyroid tumors. TCRdb re-analyzed the PCR reads through MiXCR. The sample carries about 39,000 clones, approximately 15% recorded once. No patient received treatment before thyroid surgery. The specimen sequenced was blood. All receptors come from a female donor with papillary thyroid cancer or a benign thyroid nodule (not recorded which). Some clones in this sample may be carry-over from other donors' samples.

This clone was detected ten times or more. The chain joins TRBV6-1 to TRBJ2-7; 10 nucleotides agree with TRBD1. The trim removed 6 bases at V and 2 bases at J, leaving 13 bases unmatched. CDR1 is MNHNS and CDR2 is SASEGT in the germline V gene. The CDR3 extends over 17 amino acids. Here the CDR3 DNA reads TGTGCCAGCAGCCGAGAAACCGGGACAGGGGTTACCTACGAGCAGTACTTC. This codes for CASSRETGTGVTYEQYF.

This clone has only a few counts. V gene TRBV24-1 combines with J gene TRBJ1-1; the match to TRBD1 covers 8 bases. After removal of 2 bases from V and 11 bases from J, the junction contained 6 bases not matched to a gene. From germline, CDR1 is KGHDR and CDR2 SFDVKD. This CDR3 is built from 13 residues. The CDR3 bases are TGTGCCACCAGTGATTCGGACAGGGATTCTGCTTTCTTT. It translates to CATSDSDRDSAFF.

This clone was detected many times. Other nucleotide sequences from this sample produce the same CDR3. The J gene is TRBJ2-7, the V gene TRBV28, with D perhaps matching TRBD1 (6 bases). This CDR3 region has 15 residues. CDR1 and CDR2 from the germline V gene are MDHEN and SYDVKM. With 5 bases removed from V and 4 bases from J, the gap between germline ends came to 18 bases. The CDR3 DNA sequence: TGTGCCAGCAGTCACGGACAGTGGAGTAAGTACGAGCAGTACTTC. It encodes CASSHGQWSKYEQYF. The entire variable domain, with the rest obtained from reference TRBV28 and TRBJ2-7, is as follows: DVKVTQSSRYLVKRTGEKVFLECVQDMDHENMFWYRQDPGLGLRLIYFSYDVKMKEKGDIPEGYSVSREKKERFSLILESASTNQTSMYLCASSHGQWSKYEQYFGPGTRLTVT.

This clone was detected many times. This sequence joins TRBV11-1 and TRBJ2-5, with D perhaps matching TRBD1 (6 bases). Deletions cut 5 bases from V and 0 bases from J, with 19 bases between. The CDR3 is 17 amino acids. Per the germline V gene, CDR1 is SGHAT and CDR2 is FQDESV (reference sequence). For the CDR3, the DNA is TGTGCCAGCAGCCCAAGGTTGGGGGCACCATACCAAGAGACCCAGTACTTC. Translation: CASSPRLGAPYQETQYF.

With regard to this clone: A much larger clone lies a single base off, so this may be a read error. This chain uses TRBV5-5 with TRBJ2-5; D might be TRBD1 (6 bases). This CDR3 is 14 amino acids long. Germline loops: CDR1 SGHKS, CDR2 YYEKEE (reference sequence). Trimming removed 2 bases at V and 5 bases at J, with 13 bases between. CDR3: CASSLHRAAETQYF. CDR3 DNA: TGTGCCAGCAGCTTACACAGGGCCGCGGAGACCCAGTACTTC.

This clone was recorded at least ten times. The rearrangement joins TRBV20-1 to TRBJ2-7; unclear D gene. Trimming removed 7 bases from V and 2 bases from J, with 12 bases in between. CDR1 is DFQATT and CDR2 is SNEGSKA in the germline V gene (reference sequence). CDR3 length: 12 residues. The CDR3 sequence is CSVEETTYEQYF. In DNA, the CDR3 is TGCAGTGTTGAGGAAACGACCTACGAGCAGTACTTC.

This chain connects TRBV7-6 to TRBJ2-1, with D unresolved. The ends were cut back, 4 bases at V and 8 bases at J, with 12 bases in the middle. Germline V gene sequence: CDR1 SGHVS, CDR2 FNYEAQ. The CDR3 spans 13 residues. CDR3 DNA sequence: TGTGCCAGCAGCTCGGTAGGGTGGGATGAGCAGTTCTTC. Translating it yields CASSSVGWDEQFF.

About this clone itself: It may be a read error: a sequence one base away is much more abundant. The chain combines TRBV5-1 with TRBJ2-7; D not certain. This CDR3 is 15 amino acids long. Germline lookup yields CDR1 SGHRS and CDR2 YFSETQ. The CDR3 spells CASSLGHTVAYGQYF. CDR3 DNA sequence: TGCGCCAGCAGCTTGGGGCATACAGTCGCCTACGGGCAGTACTTC.

This chain joins TRBV27 and TRBJ1-4; tentative D call: TRBD1 (6 bases). The CDR3 sequence is 17 residues long. Trimming shortened V by 7 bases and J by 3 bases, and 21 bases separated the two germline ends. CDR1 MNHEY and CDR2 SMNVEV come from the germline V gene (reference sequence). The DNA for the CDR3 is TGTGCCAGCATTTTCCCTAGGGGGGGGGGGGCTAATGAAAAACTGTTTTTT. It specifies CASIFPRGGGANEKLFF. Looking up the rest from reference TRBV27 and TRBJ1-4 gives the full variable domain: EAQVTQNPRYLITVTGKKLTVTCSQNMNHEYMSWYRQDPGLGLRQIYYSMNVEVTDKGDVPEGYKVSRKEKRNFPLILESPSPNQTSLYFCASIFPRGGGANEKLFFGSGTQLSVL.

This clone was seen only a few times. V is TRBV13 and J is TRBJ1-1; D ambiguous. Between the trimmed V and J ends, which lost 5 bases and 0 bases, there was a span of 10 bases. The CDR3 sequence is 14 residues long. Per germline, CDR1 PRHDT and CDR2 FYEKMQ (reference sequence). CDR3 sequence (DNA): TGTGCCAGCAGCCCCGGACCCATGAACACTGAAGCTTTCTTT. Translating it yields CASSPGPMNTEAFF.

This clone was counted ten times or more. Different DNA sequences within this sample yield the same CDR3. The rearrangement links TRBV5-1 to TRBJ1-4, with D possibly matching TRBD1 (6 bases). Trimming pared 1 base from V and 7 bases from J, leaving 20 bases between. The CDR3 contains 17 residues. Germline V gives CDR1 SGHRS, CDR2 YFSETQ. The CDR3 sequence is CASSLNPGGQMTEKLFF. In nucleotides, the CDR3 is TGCGCCAGCAGCTTGAATCCCGGGGGGCAGATGACTGAAAAACTGTTTTTT.

This clone was recorded at least ten times. This rearrangement joins TRBV5-6 to TRBJ1-5, with no clear D. Trimming left V 3 bases short and J 1 base short, with 8 bases between. The CDR3 length is 14 residues. CDR1 SGHDT and CDR2 YYEEEE come from the germline V gene. The CDR3 loop is CASSWRASNQPQHF. DNA for the CDR3: TGTGCCAGCAGCTGGAGGGCAAGCAATCAGCCCCAGCATTTT.

This clone has ten or more counts. The chain has TRBV6-1 and TRBJ1-1; D call uncertain. Per the germline V gene, CDR1 is MNHNS and CDR2 is SASEGT. The CDR3 contains 14 residues. Trimming took 6 bases from V and 5 from J, leaving 16 bases between them. The CDR3 sequence is CASSETRLGTEAFF. The CDR3 nucleotides read TGTGCCAGCAGCGAGACAAGGCTGGGAACTGAAGCTTTCTTT.

The chain employs TRBV25-1 and TRBJ2-1, with 12 nucleotides matching TRBD2. This CDR3 spans 15 amino acids. J lost 8 bases, V lost 9 bases, and 11 bases had no gene match. Germline values: CDR1 MGHDK, CDR2 SYGVNS. CDR3 loop: CASSPRTSGKDEQFF. The CDR3 coding sequence is TGTGCCAGTAGTCCCCGGACTAGCGGGAAGGATGAGCAGTTCTTC.

This clone has at least ten counts. The V gene is TRBV18, the J gene TRBJ1-1; tentative D call: TRBD1 (5 bases). Germline values: CDR1 KGHSH, CDR2 LQKENI. Trimming removed 4 bases at V and 1 base at J, with 7 bases between. CDR3 length: 13 residues. The CDR3 nucleotides read TGTGCCAGCTCACAGACAGAGAACACTGAAGCTTTCTTT. Translation gives CASSQTENTEAFF.

This clone was recorded many times. V and J are TRBV6-1 and TRBJ1-5; D is perhaps TRBD1 (5 bases). The CDR3 is 15 amino acids. CDR1 MNHNS and CDR2 SASEGT come from the germline V gene. Trimming removed 3 bases from V and 2 bases from J, with 11 bases in between. The CDR3 spells CASSDPRGGNQPQHF. In nucleotides, the CDR3 is TGTGCCAGCAGTGATCCAAGGGGAGGCAATCAGCCCCAGCATTTT.

On this clone: One end of the junction fails to match germline, which may point to a read error. CDR3 DNA sequence: TGCAGTGCTATAGACCCACCCGACAGTGATTTGTTC. It encodes CSAIDPPDSDLF. This sequence joins TRBV20-1 and TRBJ1-2; D perhaps matches TRBD1 (5 bases). This CDR3 contains 12 residues. Per the germline V gene, CDR1 is DFQATT and CDR2 is SNEGSKA (reference sequence).

This clone was observed many times. This may come from a read error, since a much larger clone is one base off. The chain joins TRBV12-5 to TRBJ2-7; no clear D. Trimming left V 2 bases short and J 2 bases short, with 4 bases between. CDR3 length equals 12 residues. In germline, CDR1 is LGHNT, CDR2 FRNRAP. The CDR3 coding sequence is TGTGCTAGTGGTTTGACCCCCTACGAGCAGTACTTC. Protein sequence: CASGLTPYEQYF. Full variable domain (remainder filled in from reference TRBV12-5 and TRBJ2-7): DARVTQTPRHKVTEMGQEVTMRCQPILGHNTVFWYRQTMMQGLELLAYFRNRAPLDDSGMPKDRFSAEMPDATLATLKIQPSEPRDSAVYFCASGLTPYEQYFGPGTRLTVT.

J is TRBJ2-5 and V is TRBV30; D unresolved. The CDR3 is made up of 12 amino acids. The V end lost 3 bases, the J end lost 5 bases, and 10 bases lay between the germline ends. CDR1 GTSNPN and CDR2 SVGIG come from the germline V gene (reference sequence). CDR3 protein: CAWSAGRETQYF. In DNA form, the CDR3 reads TGTGCCTGGAGCGCCGGCAGGGAGACCCAGTACTTC.

This clone appeared many times. This sequence joins TRBV20-1 and TRBJ2-5; 8 bases match TRBD2. This CDR3 comprises 14 residues. Losses at the gene ends were 4 bases for V and 8 bases for J; bases not matched to a gene: 12. CDR1 DFQATT and CDR2 SNEGSKA come from the germline V gene (reference sequence). CDR3 region: CSATSLAVPRTQYF. CDR3 nucleotide sequence: TGCAGTGCTACGTCACTAGCGGTCCCCAGAACCCAGTACTTC.

This clone was seen a handful of times. The chain uses TRBV5-4 and TRBJ1-2, with D hard to call. From germline, CDR1 is SGHNT and CDR2 YYREEE (reference sequence). This CDR3 has 14 residues. The germline V and J ends were trimmed by 0 bases and 1 base, with 7 bases remaining between them. The chain's CDR3 is CASSLVRDNYGYTF. CDR3 sequence (DNA): TGTGCCAGCAGCTTGGTCCGAGATAACTATGGCTACACCTTC.

This clone was observed at least ten times. V gene TRBV2 combines with J gene TRBJ2-5; 15 nucleotides match TRBD2. V was clipped by 3 bases and J by 4 bases; unmatched bases: 3. Germline V gene lookup returns CDR1 SNHLY and CDR2 FYNNEI. There are 16 residues in the CDR3. CDR3 bases: TGTGCCAGCAGTGATTTGGGACTAGCGGGAGGAGAGACCCAGTACTTC. This codes for CASSDLGLAGGETQYF.

In its sample, this clone was seen many times. Within the sample, other DNA sequences also encode this same CDR3. V is TRBV29-1 and J is TRBJ2-2; D unresolved. The germline V gene has CDR1 SQVTM and CDR2 ANQGSEA. Trimming took off 6 bases at V and 1 base at J, with 12 bases between the two ends. The CDR3 runs to 14 residues. The CDR3 reads CSVQAQENTGELFF. Here the CDR3 DNA reads TGCAGCGTCCAAGCCCAGGAGAACACCGGGGAGCTGTTTTTT.

This clone has more than one count but fewer than ten. J is TRBJ2-7 and V is TRBV2; the D gene could be TRBD1 or TRBD2 (5 bases each). Trimming stripped 8 bases from V and 3 bases from J, with 17 bases between. Germline V gene lookup returns CDR1 SNHLY and CDR2 FYNNEI. The CDR3 loop spans 14 amino acids. CDR3 nucleotide sequence: TGTGCCAGCGGTAGGGACCCTCGGGGCTACGAGCAGTACGTC. Amino acid sequence: CASGRDPRGYEQYV.

The V and J genes are TRBV11-1 and TRBJ2-2; TRBD2 agrees at 7 bases. The junction had 13 bases not matched to a gene; V was cut back by 5 bases and J by 1 base. This CDR3 region has 18 residues. The germline V gene encodes CDR1 SGHAT and CDR2 FQDESV (reference sequence). As DNA, the CDR3 is TGTGCCAGCAGCCCCCCCTCGTGGGTAGCGGGGAACACCGGGGAGCTGTTTTTT. It specifies CASSPPSWVAGNTGELFF.

There are many counts of this clone. Mismatch with germline at one junction end may stem from a read error. The chain recombines TRBV5-1 with TRBJ2-3; D unresolved. The CDR3 covers 15 residues. Germline lookup yields CDR1 SGHRS and CDR2 YFSETQ. This chain's CDR3 is CASTLVGSSTDTQYF. The CDR3 nucleotides are TGCGCCAGCACCTTGGTCGGATCTAGCACAGATACGCAGTATTTT.